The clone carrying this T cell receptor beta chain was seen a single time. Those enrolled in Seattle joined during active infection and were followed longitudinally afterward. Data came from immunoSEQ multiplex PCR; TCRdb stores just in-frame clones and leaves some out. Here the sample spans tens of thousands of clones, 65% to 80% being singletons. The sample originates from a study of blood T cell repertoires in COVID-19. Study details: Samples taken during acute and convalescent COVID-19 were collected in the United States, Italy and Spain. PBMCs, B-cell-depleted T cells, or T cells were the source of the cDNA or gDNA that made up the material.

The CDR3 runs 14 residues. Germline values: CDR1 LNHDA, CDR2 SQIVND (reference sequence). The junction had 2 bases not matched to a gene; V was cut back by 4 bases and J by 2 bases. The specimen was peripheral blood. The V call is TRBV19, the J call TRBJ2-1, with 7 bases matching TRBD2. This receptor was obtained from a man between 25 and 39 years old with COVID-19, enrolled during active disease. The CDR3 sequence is CASSKRGAYNEQFF. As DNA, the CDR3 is TGTGCCAGTAGTAAACGGGGGGCCTACAATGAGCAGTTCTTC.